The source of this T cell receptor beta chain is a study of shared clonotypes between healthy human individuals. Positively selected for CCR7, the CD45RO-negative cells used as naive CD8 cells excluded terminally differentiated effector memory CD45RA+ cells. Healthy HIV-negative adults without recent acute infections or vaccinations served as donors. The V gene's germline CDR1 is MGHDK and CDR2 SYGVNS. The CDR3 length is 15 residues. Trimming removed 1 base from V and 7 bases from J, with 16 bases in between. Sequenced by immunoSEQ multiplex PCR; TCRdb stores in-frame clones only, minus some. Of about 820,000 clones detected, 80% to 95% appear once; the ten largest clones hold less than 25%.

The genes are TRBV25-1 and TRBJ1-1; perhaps TRBD1 as D (6 bases). What was sequenced was naive CD8+ T cells sorted from blood. The receptor's source is a man aged 25 to 40 in good health. CDR3 DNA: TGTGCCAGCAGTGAATTGGCCGCAGAACAGGGTGAAGCTTTCTTT. Its protein is CASSELAAEQGEAFF.